The 27 T cell receptor beta chains reported below all come from one sample, sequenced in a study of shared clonotypes between healthy human individuals. Libraries were prepared by immunoSEQ multiplex PCR; TCRdb keeps only in-frame clonotypes and omits some of them. Of approximately 2.5 million clones listed, 80% to 95% are singletons. What was sequenced was naive CD4+ T cells from PBMCs. The subset is: CD45RA+ positively selected. Receptor source: a man in his late teens or twenties in good health. Some clones in this sample may be carry-over from other donors' samples.

The chain recombines TRBV5-1 with TRBJ2-1; 11 bases line up with TRBD2. Per the germline V gene, CDR1 is SGHRS and CDR2 is YFSETQ. The CDR3 has 16 amino acids. J was trimmed by 2 bases and V by 4 bases; bases with no gene match: 5. The CDR3 spells CASSRTSGPPYNEQFF. The CDR3 DNA is TGCGCCAGCAGCAGGACTAGCGGGCCACCCTACAATGAGCAGTTCTTC. The complete variable domain, with remaining parts taken from reference TRBV5-1 and TRBJ2-1, reads KAGVTQTPRYLIKTRGQQVTLSCSPISGHRSVSWYQQTPGQGLQFLFEYFSETQRNKGNFPGRFSGRQFSNSRSEMNVSTLELGDSALYLCASSRTSGPPYNEQFFGPGTRLTVL.

This chain joins TRBV2 and TRBJ2-7, with TRBD1 matching over 9 bases. Germline CDR1 is SNHLY and CDR2 is FYNNEI. J gave up 3 bases and V 5 bases, and 2 bases lay outside the gene matches. This CDR3 comprises 13 residues. CDR3 nucleotide sequence: TGTGCCAGCAGTTGGACAGGGGACTACGAGCAGTACTTC. This gives the protein CASSWTGDYEQYF. The whole variable domain, remainder taken from reference TRBV2 and TRBJ2-7, is EPEVTQTPSHQVTQMGQEVILRCVPISNHLYFYWYRQILGQKVEFLVSFYNNEISEKSEIFDDQFSVERPDGSNFTLKIRSTKLEDSAMYFCASSWTGDYEQYFGPGTRLTVT.

Written as DNA, the CDR3 is TGTGCCTCCCAGACGGGGGTACGGGCCTACGAGCAGTACTTC. It yields the protein CASQTGVRAYEQYF. The J gene is TRBJ2-7, the V gene TRBV10-3; D might be TRBD2 (6 bases). This CDR3 spans 14 amino acids. Germline V lookup: CDR1 ENHRY, CDR2 SYGVKD. V gave up 11 bases and J gave up 2 bases, with 19 bases separating them.

The chain is built from TRBV19 and TRBJ2-5; a weak D match, TRBD2 (5 bases). The germline gives CDR1 LNHDA, CDR2 SQIVND (reference sequence). The V end lost 1 base, the J end lost 2 bases, and 8 bases lay between the germline ends. CDR3 length equals 14 residues. The CDR3 region is CASSIGAVQETQYF. CDR3 nucleotides: TGTGCCAGTAGTATAGGAGCGGTTCAAGAGACCCAGTACTTC.

Notes on this clone: Other DNA sequences within the sample encode an identical CDR3. The chain combines TRBV19 with TRBJ2-7; 9 nucleotides match TRBD1. The CDR3 runs 14 residues. Germline CDR1 and CDR2: LNHDA and SQIVND (reference sequence). The ends lost 6 bases at V and 0 bases at J; junction bases unmatched: 3. The CDR3 nucleotides read TGTGCCAGTAGGAGGACAGGGGACTCCTACGAGCAGTACTTC. Translating gives CASRRTGDSYEQYF.

This chain uses TRBV18 with TRBJ2-7; D is unresolved. Germline-derived CDR1 and CDR2 are KGHSH and LQKENI. Trimming removed 0 bases from V and 6 bases from J, with 9 bases in between. The CDR3 is 13 amino acids. CDR3 nucleotides: TGTGCCAGCTCACCACCAATCTCTCTCGAGCAGTACTTC. Its protein is CASSPPISLEQYF.

This rearrangement joins TRBV14 to TRBJ2-1; 9 bases are shared with TRBD2. The CDR3 covers 15 residues. V shed 6 bases, J shed 3 bases, and the junction held 6 bases outside the gene matches. Germline CDR1 SGHDN, CDR2 FVKESK. CDR3 DNA: TGTGCCAGCAGGCCTAGCGGGAACGTCTACAATGAGCAGTTCTTC. It is translated as CASRPSGNVYNEQFF.

J is TRBJ2-6 and V is TRBV4-1; weak D call: TRBD2 (5 bases). Between the trimmed V and J ends, which lost 0 bases and 0 bases, there was a span of 6 bases. Germline V gene data show CDR1 as MGHRA and CDR2 as YSYEKL. This CDR3 has 16 residues. The chain's CDR3 is CASSQDRGSGANVLTF. The CDR3 DNA follows: TGCGCCAGCAGCCAAGATCGGGGCTCTGGGGCCAACGTCCTGACTTTC.

This rearrangement joins TRBV29-1 to TRBJ2-5; D might be TRBD2 (5 bases). The CDR3 sequence is 13 residues long. Germline values: CDR1 SQVTM, CDR2 ANQGSEA. Between the trimmed V and J ends, which lost 4 bases and 2 bases, there was a span of 11 bases. CDR3 region: CSVGRRFQETQYF. The CDR3 nucleotides are TGCAGCGTTGGGAGGAGATTTCAAGAGACCCAGTACTTC.

This chain uses TRBV7-3 with TRBJ2-3, with TRBD1 matching 10 bases. V gave up 5 bases and J gave up 0 bases; unmatched junction bases: 5. Germline lookup yields CDR1 SGHTA and CDR2 FQGTGA. The CDR3 sequence is 16 residues long. CDR3: CASSLGTGVSTDTQYF. Here the CDR3 DNA reads TGTGCCAGCAGCCTAGGGACAGGGGTTAGCACAGATACGCAGTATTTT.

This clone has a single count. One base away lies a much larger clone, so this may be a sequencing read error. The V gene is TRBV7-9, the J gene TRBJ1-4, with 8 bases matching TRBD1. CDR1 is SEHNR and CDR2 is FQNEAQ in the germline V gene (reference sequence). The CDR3 is made up of 14 amino acids. Trimming removed 3 bases from V and 5 bases from J; junction bases left unmatched: 2. The CDR3 DNA reads TGTGCCAGCAGCTTTGGACAGGGAAATGAAAAACTGTTTTTT. Its translation is CASSFGQGNEKLFF.

The chain links TRBV2 to TRBJ1-1; 7 nucleotides line up with TRBD1. Germline lookup yields CDR1 SNHLY and CDR2 FYNNEI. V lost 5 bases to trimming and J lost 7 bases; unmatched junction nucleotides: 13. The CDR3 has 15 residues. The CDR3 is CASSTGSGGGSEAFF. The CDR3 DNA sequence: TGTGCCAGCAGTACCGGATCAGGGGGTGGCAGTGAAGCTTTCTTT.

This chain links TRBV7-2 with TRBJ1-5; D is undetermined. The germline V gene encodes CDR1 SGHTA and CDR2 FQGNSA. Trimming left V 11 bases short and J 0 bases short, with 14 bases between. This CDR3 comprises 14 residues. The CDR3 spells CAGSSTNSNQPQHF. In DNA form, the CDR3 reads TGTGCCGGCTCCTCCACGAATAGCAATCAGCCCCAGCATTTT.

This sequence joins TRBV25-1 and TRBJ1-1; D may be TRBD1 (6 bases). The V gene lost 2 bases and the J gene lost 3 bases, with 16 bases spanning the gap. CDR1 and CDR2 from the germline V gene are MGHDK and SYGVNS. CDR3 size: 16 residues. The DNA for the CDR3 is TGTGCCAGCAGTGAAAGGGGGGAGGGGTGGTACACTGAAGCTTTCTTT. Translation gives CASSERGEGWYTEAFF.

The chain is built from TRBV28 and TRBJ2-7; D not certain. With 5 bases removed from V and 2 bases from J, the gap between germline ends came to 19 bases. The CDR3 is 16 residues long. Germline lookup yields CDR1 MDHEN and CDR2 SYDVKM. The CDR3, as DNA: TGTGCCAGCAGTGTCCTTAGGGCGGAGTCAGCCTACGAGCAGTACTTC. Its translation: CASSVLRAESAYEQYF.

This clone came up a few times. The gene calls are TRBV28 and TRBJ1-5; D is unclear. The CDR3 contains 13 residues. Trimming cost V 6 bases and J 4 bases, with 10 bases left between them. Germline values: CDR1 MDHEN, CDR2 SYDVKM. The CDR3 is CASRRPGNQPQHF. CDR3 bases: TGTGCCAGCAGGCGGCCCGGGAATCAGCCCCAGCATTTT.

This clone was counted once. This chain connects TRBV6-6 to TRBJ2-1; the D gene is possibly TRBD1 (6 bases). The length of the CDR3 is 14 residues. The ends were cut back, 5 bases at V and 6 bases at J, with 14 bases in the middle. Germline V gene data show CDR1 as MNHNY and CDR2 as SVGAGI (reference sequence). CDR3 loop: CASSSRDTANEQFF. The CDR3 DNA is TGTGCCAGCAGTAGCCGGGACACCGCCAATGAGCAGTTCTTC.

The rearrangement joins TRBV28 to TRBJ2-6; 10 nucleotides align to TRBD1. V lost 10 bases, J lost 10 bases, and 4 bases stayed unmatched. The CDR3 sequence is 12 residues long. CDR1 MDHEN and CDR2 SYDVKM come from the germline V gene. CDR3 region: CATWTGGNVLTF. The DNA of the CDR3 is TGTGCCACCTGGACAGGGGGGAACGTCCTGACTTTC.

This clone occurred once. The CDR3 here is CASRNPQETQYF. As DNA, the CDR3 is TGTGCCAGCAGGAATCCTCAAGAGACCCAGTACTTC. The chain uses TRBV7-2 and TRBJ2-5; no clear D. The CDR3 consists of 12 residues. V lost 6 bases, J lost 2 bases, and 7 bases lay in between. The V gene's germline CDR1 is SGHTA and CDR2 FQGNSA.

V gene TRBV15 combines with J gene TRBJ1-4, with D uncertain. This CDR3 comprises 17 residues. Trimming stripped 0 bases from V and 0 bases from J, with 11 bases between. Germline V CDR1 and CDR2: LNHNV, YYDKDF (reference sequence). The CDR3 nucleotides read TGTGCCACCAGCAGAGATGGGTCGAGTACAACTAATGAAAAACTGTTTTTT. Protein: CATSRDGSSTTNEKLFF. The entire variable domain, with the rest obtained from reference TRBV15 and TRBJ1-4, is as follows: DAMVIQNPRYQVTQFGKPVTLSCSQTLNHNVMYWYQQKSSQAPKLLFHYYDKDFNNEADTPDNFQSRRPNTSFCFLDIRSPGLGDTAMYLCATSRDGSSTTNEKLFFGSGTQLSVL.

The V gene is TRBV19, the J gene TRBJ2-5; 8 bases fit TRBD2. The length of the CDR3 is 14 residues. V shed 9 bases, J shed 2 bases, and the junction held 8 bases outside the gene matches. Germline-derived CDR1 and CDR2 are LNHDA and SQIVND (reference sequence). CDR3 DNA sequence: TGTGCCAGCGGGTACGGGGGGGAACAAGAGACCCAGTACTTC. This sequence encodes CASGYGGEQETQYF. The full variable domain, its missing parts supplied by reference TRBV19 and TRBJ2-5, is DGGITQSPKYLFRKEGQNVTLSCEQNLNHDAMYWYRQDPGQGLRLIYYSQIVNDFQKGDIAEGYSVSREKKESFPLTVTSAQKNPTAFYLCASGYGGEQETQYFGPGTRLLVL.

This sequence joins TRBV7-3 and TRBJ2-2; D is ambiguous. The V gene's germline CDR1 is SGHTA and CDR2 FQGTGA. CDR3 size: 14 residues. Trimming took 2 bases from V and 0 from J, leaving 4 bases between them. The DNA for the CDR3 is TGTGCCAGCAGCTTACAACCGAACACCGGGGAGCTGTTTTTT. It encodes CASSLQPNTGELFF.

The V and J genes are TRBV28 and TRBJ2-7, with 8 nucleotides matching TRBD2. The CDR3 extends over 13 amino acids. V trimming: 3 bases; J trimming: 7 bases; junction bases outside the gene matches: 5. From germline, CDR1 is MDHEN and CDR2 SYDVKM. CDR3 bases: TGTGCCAGCAGTTTGGGACTAGTGAGAGAGCAGTACTTC. It is translated as CASSLGLVREQYF. The full variable domain, with the rest looked up from reference TRBV28 and TRBJ2-7, is DVKVTQSSRYLVKRTGEKVFLECVQDMDHENMFWYRQDPGLGLRLIYFSYDVKMKEKGDIPEGYSVSREKKERFSLILESASTNQTSMYLCASSLGLVREQYFGPGTRLTVT.

As concerns this clone: Other DNA sequences from this sample encode an identical CDR3 as well. This chain connects TRBV7-2 to TRBJ1-1; D gene unclear. Germline-derived CDR1 and CDR2 are SGHTA and FQGNSA. The CDR3 sequence is 12 residues long. V lost 3 bases to trimming and J lost 5 bases, with 7 bases between them. CDR3 in DNA: TGTGCCAGCAGCTTGCGGGGAACTGAAGCTTTCTTT. Protein sequence: CASSLRGTEAFF.

Here the CDR3 DNA reads TGTGCCAGCACCCTTAGCAGGGACATCAGGTACAATGAGCAGTTCTTC. Its protein is CASTLSRDIRYNEQFF. V and J are TRBV6-6 and TRBJ2-1; D perhaps matches TRBD1 (6 bases). The V end lost 7 bases, the J end lost 4 bases, and 20 bases lay between the germline ends. The V gene's germline CDR1 is MNHNY and CDR2 SVGAGI (reference sequence). The CDR3 is 16 residues long.

V gene TRBV10-1 combines with J gene TRBJ1-1, with 7 positions matching TRBD1. Germline V lookup: CDR1 WNHNN, CDR2 SYGVQD (reference sequence). The J segment lost 6 bases and the V segment lost 6 bases, leaving 7 bases of the junction unmatched. The CDR3 has 13 amino acids. Here the CDR3 reads CASRGGAGAEAFF. CDR3 nucleotides: TGCGCCAGCAGAGGGGGCGCGGGGGCTGAAGCTTTCTTT.

The chain joins TRBV19 to TRBJ1-5; D perhaps matches TRBD1 (5 bases). The CDR3 spans 15 residues. V gave up 6 bases and J gave up 3 bases, with 15 bases separating them. Germline V lookup: CDR1 LNHDA, CDR2 SQIVND (reference sequence). In nucleotides, the CDR3 is TGTGCCAGTAGCAGACAAGGGGTGCCCAATCAGCCCCAGCATTTT. This sequence encodes CASSRQGVPNQPQHF.